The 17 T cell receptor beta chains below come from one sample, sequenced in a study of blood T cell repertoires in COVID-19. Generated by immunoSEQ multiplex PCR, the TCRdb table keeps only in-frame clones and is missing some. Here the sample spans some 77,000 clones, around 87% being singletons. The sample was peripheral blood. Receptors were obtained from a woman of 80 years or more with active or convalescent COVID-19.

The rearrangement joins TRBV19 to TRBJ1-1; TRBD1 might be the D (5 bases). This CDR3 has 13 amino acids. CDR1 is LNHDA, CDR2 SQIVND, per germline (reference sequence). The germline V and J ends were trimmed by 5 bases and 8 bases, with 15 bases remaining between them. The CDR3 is CASSPSPQVEAFF. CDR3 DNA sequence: TGTGCCAGTAGTCCAAGCCCACAGGTCGAAGCTTTCTTT.

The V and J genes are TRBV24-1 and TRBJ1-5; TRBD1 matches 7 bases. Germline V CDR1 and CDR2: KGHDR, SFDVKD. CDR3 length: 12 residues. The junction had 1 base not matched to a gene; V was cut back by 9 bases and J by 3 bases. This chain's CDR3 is CATGTANQPQHF. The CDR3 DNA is TGTGCCACCGGGACAGCCAATCAGCCCCAGCATTTT.

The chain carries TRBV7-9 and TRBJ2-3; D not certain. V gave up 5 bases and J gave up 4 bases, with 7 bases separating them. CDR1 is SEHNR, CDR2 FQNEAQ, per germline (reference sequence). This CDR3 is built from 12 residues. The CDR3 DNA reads TGTGCCAGCAGCCGGTTGCCAGATACGCAGTATTTT. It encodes CASSRLPDTQYF.

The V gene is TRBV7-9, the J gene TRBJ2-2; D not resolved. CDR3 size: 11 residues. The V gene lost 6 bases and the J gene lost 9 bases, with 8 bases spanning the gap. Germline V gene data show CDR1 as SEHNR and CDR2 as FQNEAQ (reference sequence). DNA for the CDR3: TGTGCCAGCAGTCTTCCCCGGGAGCTGTTTTTT. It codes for CASSLPRELFF.

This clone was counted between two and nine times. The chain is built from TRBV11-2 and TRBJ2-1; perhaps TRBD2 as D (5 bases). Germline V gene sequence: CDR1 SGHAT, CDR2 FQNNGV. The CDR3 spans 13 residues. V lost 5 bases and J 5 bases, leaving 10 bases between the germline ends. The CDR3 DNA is TGTGCCAGCAGCAGGACTCTTAACAATGAGCAGTTCTTC. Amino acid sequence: CASSRTLNNEQFF.

CDR3 loop: CASSPRGRGYNEQFF. As DNA, the CDR3 is TGTGCCAGCAGTCCCAGGGGGCGAGGGTACAATGAGCAGTTCTTC. This chain uses TRBV28 with TRBJ2-1; 8 bases fit TRBD1. Germline V CDR1 and CDR2: MDHEN, SYDVKM. This CDR3 comprises 15 residues. J lost 4 bases, V lost 5 bases, and 7 bases had no gene match.

The CDR3 coding sequence is TGTGCCAGCAGTCCAAAGCGGGGCTCCTACAATGAGCAGTTCTTC. This gives the protein CASSPKRGSYNEQFF. The chain has TRBV27 and TRBJ2-1; TRBD2 matches 7 bases. V lost 5 bases and J lost 0; bases outside the gene matches: 4. CDR3 length equals 15 residues. CDR1 is MNHEY and CDR2 is SMNVEV in the germline V gene (reference sequence).

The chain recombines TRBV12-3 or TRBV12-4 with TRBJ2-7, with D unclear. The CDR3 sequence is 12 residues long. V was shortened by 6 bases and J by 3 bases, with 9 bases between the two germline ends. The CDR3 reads CASSSGGYEQYF. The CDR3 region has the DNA TGTGCCAGCAGCTCAGGTGGCTACGAGCAGTACTTC.

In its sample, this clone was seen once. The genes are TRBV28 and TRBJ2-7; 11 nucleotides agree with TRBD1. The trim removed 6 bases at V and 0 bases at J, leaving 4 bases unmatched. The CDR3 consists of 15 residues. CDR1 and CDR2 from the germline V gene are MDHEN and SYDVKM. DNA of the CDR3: TGTGCCAGCAGGCCTGGGACAGGGGGCTCCTACGAGCAGTACTTC. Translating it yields CASRPGTGGSYEQYF.

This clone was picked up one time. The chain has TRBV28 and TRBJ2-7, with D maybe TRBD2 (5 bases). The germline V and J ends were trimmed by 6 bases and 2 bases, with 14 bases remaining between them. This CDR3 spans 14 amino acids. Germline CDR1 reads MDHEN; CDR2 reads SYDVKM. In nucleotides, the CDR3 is TGTGCCAGCAGCCTCTATAGCGCTGCCTACGAGCAGTACTTC. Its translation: CASSLYSAAYEQYF.

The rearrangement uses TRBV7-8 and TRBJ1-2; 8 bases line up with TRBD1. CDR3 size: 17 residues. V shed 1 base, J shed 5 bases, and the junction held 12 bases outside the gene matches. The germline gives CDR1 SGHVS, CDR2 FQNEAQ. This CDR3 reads CASSLGAGGRSGYGYTF. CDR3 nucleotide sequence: TGTGCCAGCAGCTTAGGGGCAGGGGGCAGGTCTGGGTATGGCTACACCTTC.

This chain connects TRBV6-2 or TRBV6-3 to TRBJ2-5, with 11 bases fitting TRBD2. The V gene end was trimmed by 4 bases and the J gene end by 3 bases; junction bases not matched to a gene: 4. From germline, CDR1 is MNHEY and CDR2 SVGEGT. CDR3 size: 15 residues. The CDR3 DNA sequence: TGTGCCAGCAGTTCTAGCGGGAGGAGAGAAGAGACCCAGTACTTC. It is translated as CASSSSGRREETQYF.

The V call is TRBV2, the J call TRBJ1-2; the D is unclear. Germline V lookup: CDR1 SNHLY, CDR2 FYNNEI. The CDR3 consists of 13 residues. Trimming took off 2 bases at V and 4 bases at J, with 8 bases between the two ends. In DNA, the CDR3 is TGTGCCAGCAGTGAACAACAAGTCTATGGCTACACCTTC. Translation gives CASSEQQVYGYTF. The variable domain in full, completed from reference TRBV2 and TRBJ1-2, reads EPEVTQTPSHQVTQMGQEVILRCVPISNHLYFYWYRQILGQKVEFLVSFYNNEISEKSEIFDDQFSVERPDGSNFTLKIRSTKLEDSAMYFCASSEQQVYGYTFGSGTRLTVV.

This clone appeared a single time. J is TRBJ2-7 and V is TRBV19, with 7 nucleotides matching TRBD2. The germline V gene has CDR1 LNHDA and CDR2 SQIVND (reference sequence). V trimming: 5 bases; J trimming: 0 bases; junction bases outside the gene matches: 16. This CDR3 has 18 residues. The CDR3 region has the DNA TGTGCCAGTAGTCCTAGAAATGTCCTAGCGGAATACTCCTACGAGCAGTACTTC. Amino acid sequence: CASSPRNVLAEYSYEQYF.

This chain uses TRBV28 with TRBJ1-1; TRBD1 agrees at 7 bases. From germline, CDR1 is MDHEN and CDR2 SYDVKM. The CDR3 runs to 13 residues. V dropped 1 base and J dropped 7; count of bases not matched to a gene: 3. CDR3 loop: CASSLFWTGEAFF. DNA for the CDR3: TGTGCCAGCAGTTTATTCTGGACAGGTGAAGCTTTCTTT.

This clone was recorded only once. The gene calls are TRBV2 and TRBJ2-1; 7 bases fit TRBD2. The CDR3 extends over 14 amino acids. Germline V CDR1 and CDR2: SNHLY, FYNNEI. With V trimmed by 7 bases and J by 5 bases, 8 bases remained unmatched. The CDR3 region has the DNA TGTGCCAGCACGAGGCGGGAGCGTAACAATGAGCAGTTCTTC. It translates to CASTRRERNNEQFF.

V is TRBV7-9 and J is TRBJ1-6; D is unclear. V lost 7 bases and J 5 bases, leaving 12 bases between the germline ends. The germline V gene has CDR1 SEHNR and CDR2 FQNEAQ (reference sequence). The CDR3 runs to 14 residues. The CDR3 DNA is TGTGCCAGCACCGAACGGGGAAATAATTCACCCCTCCACTTT. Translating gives CASTERGNNSPLHF.